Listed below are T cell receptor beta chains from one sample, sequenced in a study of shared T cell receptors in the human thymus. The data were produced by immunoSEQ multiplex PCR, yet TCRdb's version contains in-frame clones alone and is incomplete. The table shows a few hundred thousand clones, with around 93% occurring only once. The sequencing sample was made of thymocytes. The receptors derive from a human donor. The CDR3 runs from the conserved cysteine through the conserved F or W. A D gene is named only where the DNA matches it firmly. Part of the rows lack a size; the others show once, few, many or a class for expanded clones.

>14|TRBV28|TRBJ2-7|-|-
TGTGCCAGCAGCCTGGTTGACGGTGCCTACGAGCAGTACTTC
CASSLVDGAYEQYF
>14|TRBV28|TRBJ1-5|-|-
TGTGCCAGCAGTTTAGGAAGGGGCTGTCAGCCCCAGCATTTT
CASSLGRGCQPQHF
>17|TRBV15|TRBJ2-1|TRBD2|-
TGTGCCACCAGCAGAGTTGGACTAGCGGGTACCTACAATGAGCAGTTCTTC
CATSRVGLAGTYNEQFF
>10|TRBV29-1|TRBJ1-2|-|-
TGCAGCGTATTACTGGATGGCTACACCTTC
CSVLLDGYTF
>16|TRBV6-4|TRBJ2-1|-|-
TGTGCCAGCAGTGGGTCGGGGTGGAGGAGAGTTGATGAGCAGTTCTTC
CASSGSGWRRVDEQFF
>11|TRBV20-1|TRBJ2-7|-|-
TGCAGTCGGTTCTCGAGGTACGAGCAGTACTTC
CSRFSRYEQYF
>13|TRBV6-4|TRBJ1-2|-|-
TGTGCCAGCAGTGACTCTACACGGGGTGGCTACACCTTC
CASSDSTRGGYTF
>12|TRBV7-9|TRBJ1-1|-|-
TGTGCCAGCAGCCTTGGGATGAATGAAGCTTTCTTT
CASSLGMNEAFF
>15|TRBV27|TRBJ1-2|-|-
TGTGCCAGCAGTTTAAGGGATGGGGTTAACTATGGCTACACCTTC
CASSLRDGVNYGYTF
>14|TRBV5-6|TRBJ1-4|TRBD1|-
TGTGCCAGCAGTCAAGGACAGGAGGGTGAAAAACTGTTTTTT
CASSQGQEGEKLFF
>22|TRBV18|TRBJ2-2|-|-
TGTGCCAGCTCGCAGCCCACAACCGGGAAAGTTGCAAGGGACTCGAACACCGGGGAGCTGTTTTTT
CASSQPTTGKVARDSNTGELFF
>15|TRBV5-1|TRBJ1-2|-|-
TGCGCCAGCAGCCGGGAGGGGGGTAGGAGCTATGGCTACACCTTC
CASSREGGRSYGYTF
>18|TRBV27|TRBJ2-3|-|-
TGTGCCAGCAGTTTTGTTAGCCCAGATACGCCCGCCTCAGATACGCAGTATTTT
CASSFVSPDTPASDTQYF
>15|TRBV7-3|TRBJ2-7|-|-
TGTGCCAGCAGCTCCCGGGACGGGAGTAAACTAGAGCAGTACTTC
CASSSRDGSKLEQYF
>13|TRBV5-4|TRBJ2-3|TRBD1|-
TGTGCCAGCAGCTCACAGGGGACAGATACGCAGTATTTT
CASSSQGTDTQYF
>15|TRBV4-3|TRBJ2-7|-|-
TGCGCCAGCAGCCCTGCCGGGACGGACTCCTACGAGCAGTACTTC
CASSPAGTDSYEQYF
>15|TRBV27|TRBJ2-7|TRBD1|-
TGTGCCAGCAGTTTCGGGACAGGGTGGTCCTACGAGCAGTACTTC
CASSFGTGWSYEQYF
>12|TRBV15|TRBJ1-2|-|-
TGTGCCACCAGCAGAGCGAGATATGGCTACACCTTC
CATSRARYGYTF
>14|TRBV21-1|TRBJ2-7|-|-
TGTGCCAGCAGCAAAGGACTCCTGCCCTACGAGCAGTACTTC
CASSKGLLPYEQYF
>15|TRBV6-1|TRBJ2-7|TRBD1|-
TGTGCCAGCAGTTTAGGAGGGACAGGGGGCTTCGAGCAGTACTTC
CASSLGGTGGFEQYF
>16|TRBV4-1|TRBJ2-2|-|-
TGCGCCAGCAGCCCCTCCCCCGCAGGAAACACCGGGGAGCTGTTTTTT
CASSPSPAGNTGELFF
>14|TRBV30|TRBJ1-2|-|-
TGTGCCTGGAGTGTACCTGGGACGGACTATGGCTACACCTTC
CAWSVPGTDYGYTF
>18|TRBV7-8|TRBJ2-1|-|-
TGTGCCAGCAGCTTATCCGGAGGTGGCGGTGGCTCCTACAATGAGCAGTTCTTC
CASSLSGGGGGSYNEQFF
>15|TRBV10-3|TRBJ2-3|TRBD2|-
TGTGCCATCAGTGGGGGGGCTAGCGGGGTAGATACGCAGTATTTT
CAISGGASGVDTQYF
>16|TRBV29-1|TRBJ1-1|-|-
TGCAGCGTTGAAGAGTCTCAAGGTCCCTTGAACACTGAAGCTTTCTTT
CSVEESQGPLNTEAFF
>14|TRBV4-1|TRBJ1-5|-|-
TGCGCCAGCAGCCAGGCCCCGGGGGGTCAGCCCCAGCATTTT
CASSQAPGGQPQHF
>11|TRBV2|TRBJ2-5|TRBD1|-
TGTGCCGGAGGACAGGGAAAGACCCAGTACTTC
CAGGQGKTQYF
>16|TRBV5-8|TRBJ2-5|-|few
TGTGCCAGCAGCCCAGCGTCGTGGGGGTTCCAAGAGACCCAGTACTTC
CASSPASWGFQETQYF
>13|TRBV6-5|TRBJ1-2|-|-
TGTGCCAGCAGTTTAACGGCCGCGGGTGGCTACACCTTC
CASSLTAAGGYTF
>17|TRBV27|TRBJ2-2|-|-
TGTGCCAGCAGTTTATCGGGGCAGGGGATCAACACCGGGGAGCTGTTTTTT
CASSLSGQGINTGELFF
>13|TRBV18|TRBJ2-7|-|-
TGTGCCAGCTCACCAGGGAAAGCCTACGAGCAGTACTTC
CASSPGKAYEQYF
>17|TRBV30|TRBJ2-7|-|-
TGTGCCTGGAGTGTACGGGGAAGCGGGTTTCCCTGGGGGGAGCAGTACTTC
CAWSVRGSGFPWGEQYF
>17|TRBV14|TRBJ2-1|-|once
TGTGCCAGCAGCCAAGACAGGGGCGGCATAACTTACAATGAGCAGTTCTTC
CASSQDRGGITYNEQFF
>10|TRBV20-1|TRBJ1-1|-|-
TGCAGTGCTAGAGGGATGGGTGCTTTCTTT
CSARGMGAFF
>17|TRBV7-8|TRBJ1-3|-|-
TGTGCCAGCAGCGCACGGGACGGATCCTACTCTGGAAACACCATATATTTT
CASSARDGSYSGNTIYF
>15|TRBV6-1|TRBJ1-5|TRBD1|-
TGTGCCAGCAGCGCCGATGGGACAGGCGGTCAGCCCCAGCATTTT
CASSADGTGGQPQHF
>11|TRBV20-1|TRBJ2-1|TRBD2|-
TGCAGTGCTTTACTAGCGGGTGAGCAGTTCTTC
CSALLAGEQFF
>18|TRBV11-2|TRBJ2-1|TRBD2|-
TGTGCCAGCAGCTTAGATCGGGCGAGCGGGAGGCTCTACAATGAGCAGTTCTTC
CASSLDRASGRLYNEQFF
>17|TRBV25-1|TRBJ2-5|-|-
TGTGCCAGCAGTGAAGACATGAAGGAGCCCGCTGGGGTGACCCAGTACTTC
CASSEDMKEPAGVTQYF
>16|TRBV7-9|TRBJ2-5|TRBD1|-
TGTGCCAGCAGCCCTGGGACAGGGGGAGACCAAGAGACCCAGTACTTC
CASSPGTGGDQETQYF
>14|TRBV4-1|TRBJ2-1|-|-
TGCGCCAGCAGCCTCCTATTGGGGGGGGCCGAGCAGTTCTTC
CASSLLLGGAEQFF
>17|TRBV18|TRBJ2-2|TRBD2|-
TGTGCCAGCTCTCTCGGACTAGCGGATATACTCACCGGGGAGCTGTTTTTT
CASSLGLADILTGELFF
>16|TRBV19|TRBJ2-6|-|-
TGTGCCAGTAACTCCCCCTGGGGCGGGGGGGCCAACGTCCTGACTTTC
CASNSPWGGGANVLTF
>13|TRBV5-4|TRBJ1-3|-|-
TGTGCCAGCAGCTGGAAGGGTAGGAGCACCATATATTTT
CASSWKGRSTIYF
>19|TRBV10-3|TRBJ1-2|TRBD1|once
TGTGCCATCAGTGAGTCGGTGTCGGGACAGGGGGCCGGGGGTTGTGGCTACACCTTC
CAISESVSGQGAGGCGYTF
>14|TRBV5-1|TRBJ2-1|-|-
TGCGCCAGCAGCTCGCGGGTACAGACGAATGAGCAGTTCTTC
CASSSRVQTNEQFF
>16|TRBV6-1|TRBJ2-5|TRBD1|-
TGTGCCAGCAGTGAACGGGGGGACAGGGGTCAAGAGACCCAGTACTTC
CASSERGDRGQETQYF
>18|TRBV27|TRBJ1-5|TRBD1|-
TGTGCCAGCAGTGCCCACCCCGGACAGGGAGGTTACAATCAGCCCCAGCATTTT
CASSAHPGQGGYNQPQHF
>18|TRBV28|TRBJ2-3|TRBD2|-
TGTGCCAGCAGTCCCCGTAGCGGGATTCCGATATTCACAGATACGCAGTATTTT
CASSPRSGIPIFTDTQYF
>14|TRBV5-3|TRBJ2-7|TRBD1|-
TGTGCCAGAAGCTTCCGGGACAGGGAGAGCGAGCAGTACTTC
CARSFRDRESEQYF
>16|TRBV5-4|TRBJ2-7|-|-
TGTGCCAGCAGCTCAGGGATTGGGACGGCAACCTACGAGCAGTACTTC
CASSSGIGTATYEQYF
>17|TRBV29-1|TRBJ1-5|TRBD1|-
TGCAGCGTGACCGGGACAGGGGCCGTGGGTAGCAATCAGCCCCAGCATTTT
CSVTGTGAVGSNQPQHF
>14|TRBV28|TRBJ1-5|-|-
TGTGCCAGCAGTTTTGATCAGGGTAATCAGCCCCAGCATTTT
CASSFDQGNQPQHF
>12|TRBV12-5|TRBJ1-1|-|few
TGTGCTAGTGGTTTGAAAGGAGAAAGAGCTTTCTTT
CASGLKGERAFF
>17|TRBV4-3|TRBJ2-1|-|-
TGCGCCAGCAGCTTCTGCCCGGAGGGCGATGTTTTCGATGAGCAGTTCTTC
CASSFCPEGDVFDEQFF
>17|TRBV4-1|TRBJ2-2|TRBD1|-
TGCGCCAGCAGGGAGGACGCCCAGGGGGCCTGCACCGGGGAGCTGTTTTTT
CASREDAQGACTGELFF
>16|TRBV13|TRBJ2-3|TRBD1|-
TGTGCCAGCAGCTCCAGGGGGCGCGGACGCACAGATACGCAGTATTTT
CASSSRGRGRTDTQYF